Given below is one TCR beta chain in context. The method was immunoSEQ multiplex PCR; TCRdb's version includes in-frame clones alone and lacks a portion of them. The data contain over 800 clones, 89% of them singletons. These data belong to a study of brain metastases from non-small cell lung cancer. Between the trimmed V and J ends, which lost 1 base and 4 bases, there was a span of 11 bases. The CDR3 covers 15 residues. Per germline, CDR1 SGHNT and CDR2 YENEEA. The sample comprised tumor-adjacent normal tissue. This TCR was recovered from a donor aged 40 or older with non-small cell lung cancer. The chain couples TRBV11-3 to TRBJ2-1, with a possible D match to TRBD2 (5 bases). CDR3 DNA sequence: TGTGCCAGCAGCTTAGGGAGCGGAACATACAATGAGCAGTTCTTC. It yields the protein CASSLGSGTYNEQFF.